The next 20 T cell receptor beta chains were all read from a single sample in a study of blood T cell repertoires in COVID-19. Assay used: immunoSEQ multiplex PCR; TCRdb lists only in-frame clones, some missing. This table has approximately 280,000 clones, around 87% appearing once. The sequencing sample was made of PBMCs or T cells enriched from blood (not recorded which). The origin of the receptors is a young woman with acute COVID-19.

J is TRBJ2-7 and V is TRBV5-6, with 8 bases aligning to TRBD2. Germline V gives CDR1 SGHDT, CDR2 YYEEEE. V dropped 0 bases and J dropped 2; count of bases not matched to a gene: 10. The CDR3 spans 17 residues. The CDR3 region is CASSLVPSGSSPYEQYF. CDR3 sequence (DNA): TGTGCCAGCAGCTTGGTACCCAGCGGGAGTTCCCCCTACGAGCAGTACTTC.

This chain connects TRBV19 to TRBJ1-6; possibly TRBD1 for D (5 bases). Germline values: CDR1 LNHDA, CDR2 SQIVND (reference sequence). The CDR3 is made up of 13 amino acids. The V end lost 9 bases, the J end lost 6 bases, and 12 bases lay between the germline ends. CDR3: CASHRGGNSPLHF. As DNA, the CDR3 is TGTGCCAGCCACCGGGGGGGTAATTCACCCCTCCACTTT.

J is TRBJ2-1 and V is TRBV7-2, with 9 bases aligning to TRBD2. The germline V gene encodes CDR1 SGHTA and CDR2 FQGNSA. V was pared by 5 bases and J by 1 base, with 6 bases of the junction left unmatched. There are 16 residues in the CDR3. The CDR3 coding sequence is TGTGCCAGCAGCAGGAGACTAGCGGATTCCTACAATGAGCAGTTCTTC. This gives the protein CASSRRLADSYNEQFF.

The V gene is TRBV11-2, the J gene TRBJ2-7; D may be TRBD2 (5 bases). V lost 2 bases and J lost 7, with 18 bases in between. In germline, CDR1 is SGHAT, CDR2 FQNNGV. CDR3 size: 15 residues. The CDR3 DNA reads TGTGCCAGCAGCTTATCCGCGGGCTATCTGGGGGAGCAGTACTTC. Translating it yields CASSLSAGYLGEQYF.

The chain combines TRBV24-1 with TRBJ2-1; 7 nucleotides agree with TRBD1. This CDR3 has 14 amino acids. Germline V gives CDR1 KGHDR, CDR2 SFDVKD. J lost 5 bases, V lost 3 bases, and 3 bases had no gene match. The CDR3 loop is CATSDRGQNNEQFF. The CDR3 coding sequence is TGTGCCACCAGTGATAGGGGGCAGAACAATGAGCAGTTCTTC.

The chain uses TRBV7-9 and TRBJ2-7; no firm D call. CDR3 size: 12 residues. The V and J ends lost 1 base and 3 bases respectively, with 4 bases between them. The V gene's germline CDR1 is SEHNR and CDR2 FQNEAQ (reference sequence). The CDR3 nucleotides read TGTGCCAGCAGCTTAGGAGACTACGAGCAGTACTTC. Protein product: CASSLGDYEQYF.

V usage is TRBV3-1 (or the pseudogene TRBV3-2) and J usage is TRBJ2-2; perhaps TRBD2 as D (5 bases). The CDR3 is 13 amino acids. In germline, CDR1 is LGHDT, CDR2 YNNKEL (reference sequence). V was clipped by 4 bases and J by 6 bases, with 9 bases between them. The CDR3, as DNA: TGTGCCAGCAGCCGAAGCGGTCCCGGGGAGCTGTTTTTT. Amino acid sequence: CASSRSGPGELFF.

The chain combines TRBV7-6 with TRBJ2-3, with 8 bases matching TRBD2. CDR1 SGHVS and CDR2 FNYEAQ come from the germline V gene. Trimming cost V 0 bases and J 3 bases; bases outside gene matches: 5. The CDR3 sequence is 16 residues long. The CDR3 sequence: CASSLATGGGTDTQYF. In nucleotides, the CDR3 is TGTGCCAGCAGCTTAGCGACCGGGGGGGGTACAGATACGCAGTATTTT.

The gene calls are TRBV12-3 or TRBV12-4 and TRBJ1-5; D is uncertain. The length of the CDR3 is 12 residues. Trimming removed 5 bases at V and 7 bases at J, with 9 bases between. CDR3 protein: CASSPVEQPQHF. CDR3 in DNA: TGTGCCAGCAGTCCGGTCGAACAGCCCCAGCATTTT.

The genes are TRBV5-4 and TRBJ2-7; 10 bases are shared with TRBD1. The CDR3 has 14 residues. From germline, CDR1 is SGHNT and CDR2 YYREEE (reference sequence). V gave up 2 bases and J gave up 4 bases; unmatched junction bases: 3. The CDR3 loop is CASSLGQGVYEQYF. CDR3 bases: TGTGCCAGCAGCTTAGGACAGGGGGTGTACGAGCAGTACTTC.

The chain carries TRBV11-3 and TRBJ1-1; the D is unclear. The CDR3 consists of 13 residues. CDR1 and CDR2 (germline): SGHNT, YENEEA. Trimming left V 3 bases short and J 1 base short, with 6 bases between. DNA of the CDR3: TGTGCCAGCAGCTTTGTACAGAACACTGAAGCTTTCTTT. Residues: CASSFVQNTEAFF. The entire variable domain, with the rest obtained from reference TRBV11-3 and TRBJ1-1, is as follows: EAGVVQSPRYKIIEKKQPVAFWCNPISGHNTLYWYLQNLGQGPELLIRYENEEAVDDSQLPKDRFSAERLKGVDSTLKIQPAELGDSAVYLCASSFVQNTEAFFGQGTRLTVV.

V gene TRBV7-6 combines with J gene TRBJ2-2; 10 bases fit TRBD2. Germline-derived CDR1 and CDR2 are SGHVS and FNYEAQ. The CDR3 has 16 amino acids. V lost 0 bases, J lost 7 bases, and 5 bases stayed unmatched. CDR3 amino acids: CASSLALAGLIGELFF. In DNA form, the CDR3 reads TGTGCCAGCAGCTTAGCACTAGCGGGACTAATCGGGGAGCTGTTTTTT.

J is TRBJ2-1 and V is TRBV27; 9 bases are shared with TRBD2. The CDR3 extends over 15 amino acids. The germline gives CDR1 MNHEY, CDR2 SMNVEV (reference sequence). V dropped 2 bases and J dropped 9; count of bases not matched to a gene: 8. CDR3 region: CASSLRGLALREQFF. For the CDR3, the DNA is TGTGCCAGCAGTTTAAGGGGACTAGCATTGCGTGAGCAGTTCTTC.

V usage is TRBV11-2 and J usage is TRBJ1-1, with D perhaps matching TRBD1 (5 bases). The CDR3 spans 13 residues. From germline, CDR1 is SGHAT and CDR2 FQNNGV. Trimming cost V 5 bases and J 1 base, with 8 bases left between them. CDR3 protein: CASSQTENTEAFF. For the CDR3, the DNA is TGTGCCAGCAGCCAGACAGAGAACACTGAAGCTTTCTTT.

Written as DNA, the CDR3 is TGTGCCAGCACCGGGACTAGCGGGAGAGGCGGGGAGACCCAGTACTTC. Amino acids: CASTGTSGRGGETQYF. J is TRBJ2-5 and V is TRBV2; 14 nucleotides match TRBD2. The CDR3 contains 16 residues. Germline CDR1 and CDR2: SNHLY and FYNNEI. J was trimmed by 5 bases and V by 7 bases; bases with no gene match: 9.

This chain joins TRBV5-1 and TRBJ2-3, with TRBD2 as a possible D gene (6 bases). Trimming shortened V by 4 bases and J by 2 bases, and 20 bases separated the two germline ends. The CDR3 runs 17 residues. Germline-derived CDR1 and CDR2 are SGHRS and YFSETQ. CDR3 sequence: CASSAGGAVVPTDTQYF. The CDR3 DNA reads TGCGCCAGCAGCGCCGGGGGAGCAGTGGTCCCCACAGATACGCAGTATTTT.

V and J are TRBV11-2 and TRBJ1-5; D gene ambiguous. The CDR3 has 12 amino acids. The germline V gene has CDR1 SGHAT and CDR2 FQNNGV. Trimming shortened V by 5 bases and J by 7 bases, and 9 bases separated the two germline ends. CDR3 coding DNA: TGTGCCAGCAGCACCACAGACCAGCCCCAGCATTTT. It translates to CASSTTDQPQHF.

This clone was seen only once. The chain couples TRBV6-5 to TRBJ1-1; no reliable D call. Between the trimmed V and J ends, which lost 4 bases and 1 base, there was a span of 4 bases. This CDR3 is 12 amino acids long. The germline V gene encodes CDR1 MNHEY and CDR2 SVGAGI. CDR3 in amino acids: CASSFRNTEAFF. In DNA, the CDR3 is TGTGCCAGCAGTTTTAGGAACACTGAAGCTTTCTTT.

The chain has TRBV4-2 and TRBJ2-2; D unclear. The germline V gene has CDR1 LGHNA and CDR2 YNFKEQ. The CDR3 contains 15 residues. V was clipped by 4 bases and J by 5 bases, with 14 bases between them. CDR3 coding DNA: TGTGCCAGCAGCCGAACTACCCTTAGGACCGGGGAGCTGTTTTTT. Protein sequence: CASSRTTLRTGELFF.

The chain combines TRBV11-3 with TRBJ1-2, with a weak D call TRBD1 (5 bases). CDR1 is SGHNT and CDR2 is YENEEA in the germline V gene. This CDR3 spans 15 amino acids. Trimming took 5 bases from V and 0 from J, leaving 13 bases between them. CDR3 loop: CASSHWTTPNYGYTF. CDR3 DNA sequence: TGTGCCAGCAGCCACTGGACAACCCCTAACTATGGCTACACCTTC. The whole variable domain, remainder taken from reference TRBV11-3 and TRBJ1-2, is EAGVVQSPRYKIIEKKQPVAFWCNPISGHNTLYWYLQNLGQGPELLIRYENEEAVDDSQLPKDRFSAERLKGVDSTLKIQPAELGDSAVYLCASSHWTTPNYGYTFGSGTRLTVV.